The 30 T cell receptor beta chains below were found in one sample sequenced in a study of blood T cell repertoires in COVID-19. Only in-frame clones appear in the TCRdb table, and some are missing; sequencing was by immunoSEQ multiplex PCR. The sample lists more than 250,000 clones, approximately 86% occurring once. Material for sequencing was peripheral blood. The receptors stem from a woman aged 25 to 39 who had recovered from COVID-19.

This clone was observed a single time. The chain couples TRBV7-2 to TRBJ2-7; 7 nucleotides line up with TRBD2. The length of the CDR3 is 15 residues. J was trimmed by 3 bases and V by 1 base; bases with no gene match: 6. The germline V gene has CDR1 SGHTA and CDR2 FQGNSA. CDR3 coding DNA: TGTGCCAGCAGCTTAGACGGGGCTAGCGGCTACGAGCAGTACTTC. Translating it yields CASSLDGASGYEQYF.

A word on this clone: At one of its ends the junction is not consistent with the germline gene, which may arise from a read error. This chain connects TRBV7-3 to TRBJ2-5, with 8 bases aligning to TRBD2. Germline loops: CDR1 SGHTA, CDR2 FQGTGA. This CDR3 has 14 amino acids. CDR3 residues: CASSLTSGEETQYF. The CDR3 bases are TGTGCCAGCAGCCTAACTAGCGGTGAAGAGACCCAGTACTTC.

This chain joins TRBV5-1 and TRBJ2-1; 8 nucleotides line up with TRBD2. The trim removed 0 bases at V and 7 bases at J, leaving 3 bases unmatched. CDR1 is SGHRS, CDR2 YFSETQ, per germline. The CDR3 consists of 14 residues. CDR3 sequence reads: CASSLAGGRNEQFF. DNA of the CDR3: TGCGCCAGCAGCTTGGCGGGGGGGCGTAATGAGCAGTTCTTC.

This clone was recorded only once. The CDR3 reads CASSMSRTRPQTNYGYTF. Written as DNA, the CDR3 is TGTGCCAGCAGCATGTCGCGGACAAGACCCCAAACTAACTATGGCTACACCTTC. The chain is built from TRBV9 and TRBJ1-2; D perhaps matches TRBD1 (5 bases). The CDR3 has 18 amino acids. V lost 4 bases and J 0 bases, leaving 22 bases between the germline ends. CDR1 and CDR2 (germline): SGDLS, YYNGEE.

Only a few counts were recorded for this clone. This rearrangement joins TRBV19 to TRBJ2-2; 7 bases are shared with TRBD1. Germline CDR1 is LNHDA and CDR2 is SQIVND (reference sequence). The V gene end was trimmed by 5 bases and the J gene end by 1 base; junction bases not matched to a gene: 4. This CDR3 has 15 residues. CDR3 protein: CASSVNRGNTGELFF. CDR3 coding DNA: TGTGCCAGTAGTGTGAACAGGGGGAACACCGGGGAGCTGTTTTTT.

This sequence joins TRBV7-9 and TRBJ2-7; weak D call: TRBD2 (6 bases). Trimming pared 7 bases from V and 2 bases from J, leaving 27 bases between. The CDR3 is 18 amino acids. Germline V gene data show CDR1 as SEHNR and CDR2 as FQNEAQ (reference sequence). The CDR3 reads CASNPLGASGTRTYEQYF. The CDR3 region has the DNA TGTGCCAGCAACCCCCTCGGGGCATCCGGGACTCGAACCTACGAGCAGTACTTC.

The chain couples TRBV28 to TRBJ2-1, with D possibly matching TRBD2 (6 bases). The ends were cut back, 3 bases at V and 2 bases at J, with 14 bases in the middle. CDR1 and CDR2 (germline): MDHEN, SYDVKM. The length of the CDR3 is 16 residues. The CDR3 DNA is TGTGCCAGCAGTTTTATGGGGCGGGAAACCTACAATGAGCAGTTCTTC. Its translation is CASSFMGRETYNEQFF.

The rearrangement links TRBV28 to TRBJ2-7, with TRBD2 as a possible D gene (9 bases). The CDR3 totals 19 residues. CDR1 and CDR2 from the germline V gene are MDHEN and SYDVKM. Trimming removed 2 bases at V and 0 bases at J, with 23 bases between. The CDR3: CASSLTGGGLAGNSYEQYF. In nucleotides, the CDR3 is TGTGCCAGCAGTTTAACAGGGGGTGGTCTAGCGGGAAACTCCTACGAGCAGTACTTC.

The gene calls are TRBV19 and TRBJ2-3, with D possibly matching TRBD2 (5 bases). Deletions cut 2 bases from V and 5 bases from J, with 11 bases between. The CDR3 loop spans 14 amino acids. Germline V gene data show CDR1 as LNHDA and CDR2 as SQIVND (reference sequence). CDR3 sequence reads: CASSITRARDTQYF. The CDR3 nucleotides are TGTGCCAGTAGTATAACTAGGGCGAGAGATACGCAGTATTTT.

The CDR3 nucleotides read TGTGCCAGCAGTCCCCCCCGTGAGACCCAGTACTTC. Translating it yields CASSPPRETQYF. The genes are TRBV28 and TRBJ2-5, with D uncertain. CDR3 length: 12 residues. V lost 5 bases, J lost 5 bases, and 9 bases lay in between. Germline V gene data show CDR1 as MDHEN and CDR2 as SYDVKM.

This clone has only a few counts. The rearrangement joins TRBV5-5 to TRBJ1-6, with D possibly matching TRBD1 (6 bases). The CDR3 spans 18 residues. V lost 0 bases to trimming and J lost 0 bases, with 13 bases between them. Germline V gene data show CDR1 as SGHKS and CDR2 as YYEKEE (reference sequence). CDR3 protein: CASSLVIRGNSYNSPLHF. As DNA, the CDR3 is TGTGCCAGCAGCTTGGTCATCAGGGGTAACTCCTATAATTCACCCCTCCACTTT. The full variable domain, completed using reference TRBV5-5 and TRBJ1-6, is DAGVTQSPTHLIKTRGQQVTLRCSPISGHKSVSWYQQVLGQGPQFIFQYYEKEERGRGNFPDRFSARQFPNYSSELNVNALLLGDSALYLCASSLVIRGNSYNSPLHFGNGTRLTVT.

The J gene is TRBJ2-1, the V gene TRBV29-1; tentative D call: TRBD2 (5 bases). Germline V lookup: CDR1 SQVTM, CDR2 ANQGSEA. Between the trimmed V and J ends, which lost 4 bases and 0 bases, there was a span of 10 bases. This CDR3 comprises 14 residues. For the CDR3, the DNA is TGCAGCGTTGGAGGGTCGGGCTCCTACAATGAGCAGTTCTTC. Protein: CSVGGSGSYNEQFF.

The rearrangement links TRBV4-1 to TRBJ1-2; D possibly corresponds to TRBD1 (5 bases). Germline V gives CDR1 MGHRA, CDR2 YSYEKL. Trimming removed 1 base at V and 7 bases at J, with 16 bases between. The CDR3 length is 15 residues. This CDR3 reads CASSQVWGGVGGYTF. Here the CDR3 DNA reads TGCGCCAGCAGCCAAGTATGGGGCGGGGTAGGTGGCTACACCTTC.

This clone was seen repeatedly, ten times or more. The chain carries TRBV19 and TRBJ2-1; 15 bases are a match to TRBD2. The CDR3 is made up of 20 amino acids. Germline lookup yields CDR1 LNHDA and CDR2 SQIVND (reference sequence). The V gene end was trimmed by 0 bases and the J gene end by 3 bases; junction bases not matched to a gene: 9. CDR3: CASSIDRWGLAGGGYNEQFF. In DNA form, the CDR3 reads TGTGCCAGTAGTATAGATCGCTGGGGACTAGCGGGAGGAGGCTACAATGAGCAGTTCTTC.

The chain uses TRBV2 and TRBJ2-7; D might be TRBD1 (6 bases). CDR1 is SNHLY and CDR2 is FYNNEI in the germline V gene. Between the trimmed V and J ends, which lost 8 bases and 2 bases, there was a span of 16 bases. This CDR3 is 14 amino acids long. The CDR3 loop is CASGAGDATYEQYF. DNA for the CDR3: TGTGCCAGCGGAGCAGGGGACGCTACCTACGAGCAGTACTTC. The full variable domain, in which reference TRBV2 and TRBJ2-7 provide the parts outside the CDR3, is EPEVTQTPSHQVTQMGQEVILRCVPISNHLYFYWYRQILGQKVEFLVSFYNNEISEKSEIFDDQFSVERPDGSNFTLKIRSTKLEDSAMYFCASGAGDATYEQYFGPGTRLTVT.

V is TRBV7-3 and J is TRBJ2-3, with D possibly matching TRBD1 (6 bases). CDR3 length: 16 amino acids. The V end lost 5 bases, the J end lost 6 bases, and 21 bases lay between the germline ends. Germline V gene lookup returns CDR1 SGHTA and CDR2 FQGTGA. The CDR3 sequence: CASSARVQGRGDTQYF. The CDR3, as DNA: TGTGCCAGCAGCGCTAGGGTCCAGGGGAGAGGGGATACGCAGTATTTT.

The chain has TRBV7-2 and TRBJ2-7; D might be TRBD2 (6 bases). CDR1 is SGHTA, CDR2 FQGNSA, per germline. Trimming stripped 0 bases from V and 2 bases from J, with 11 bases between. This CDR3 contains 15 residues. This CDR3 reads CASSLARGTTYEQYF. The CDR3, as DNA: TGTGCCAGCAGCTTAGCGCGCGGGACGACCTACGAGCAGTACTTC.

V gene TRBV10-3 combines with J gene TRBJ2-7; 14 nucleotides align to TRBD2. This CDR3 contains 16 residues. J lost 5 bases, V lost 4 bases, and 7 bases had no gene match. Germline CDR1 reads ENHRY; CDR2 reads SYGVKD. The DNA for the CDR3 is TGTGCCATCAGTGGTTGGACTAGCGGGGGGTACCACGAGCAGTACTTC. Its translation: CAISGWTSGGYHEQYF.

V usage is TRBV5-4 and J usage is TRBJ2-7; perhaps TRBD2 as D (6 bases). Trimming pared 1 base from V and 5 bases from J, leaving 10 bases between. CDR1 SGHNT and CDR2 YYREEE come from the germline V gene (reference sequence). The CDR3 runs to 13 residues. This CDR3 reads CASSLWGENEQYF. The CDR3 DNA sequence: TGTGCCAGCAGCTTGTGGGGGGAAAACGAGCAGTACTTC.

J is TRBJ1-5 and V is TRBV3-1 (or the pseudogene TRBV3-2); D is perhaps TRBD1 (6 bases). The V end was cut by 5 bases, the J end by 11 bases, with 19 bases between. Germline CDR1 reads LGHDT; CDR2 reads YNNKEL (reference sequence). The CDR3 runs to 14 residues. The CDR3 sequence: CASSSSGTKAAQHF. The CDR3 coding sequence is TGTGCCAGCAGCTCGTCCGGGACAAAAGCGGCCCAGCATTTT.

The rearrangement links TRBV2 to TRBJ2-1, with 14 nucleotides matching TRBD2. The V gene end was trimmed by 8 bases and the J gene end by 5 bases; junction bases not matched to a gene: 5. Germline-derived CDR1 and CDR2 are SNHLY and FYNNEI. The CDR3 consists of 15 residues. The CDR3 region has the DNA TGTGCCAGCGGGGAGGGACTAGCGGGAGACAATGAGCAGTTCTTC. This gives the protein CASGEGLAGDNEQFF.

This chain uses TRBV7-2 with TRBJ2-7; D is unclear. This CDR3 is 14 amino acids long. Germline values: CDR1 SGHTA, CDR2 FQGNSA. V was clipped by 5 bases and J by 1 base, with 12 bases between them. CDR3 sequence (DNA): TGTGCCAGCAGCGTATACCCGGTTTCCTACGAGCAGTACTTC. Its protein is CASSVYPVSYEQYF.

The sample holds a few counts of this clone. The rearrangement links TRBV7-8 to TRBJ1-2; TRBD1 might be the D (6 bases). With 4 bases removed from V and 0 bases from J, the gap between germline ends came to 9 bases. This CDR3 region has 14 residues. CDR1 SGHVS and CDR2 FQNEAQ come from the germline V gene. The CDR3 DNA sequence: TGTGCCAGCAGCTACCCAGGGGCTAACTATGGCTACACCTTC. This codes for CASSYPGANYGYTF.

CDR3 bases: TGTGCCAGCAGTTATCTCGGGGAGCTGTTTTTT. It codes for CASSYLGELFF. V and J are TRBV6-6 and TRBJ2-2; unclear D gene. The CDR3 consists of 11 residues. The V end lost 3 bases, the J end lost 7 bases, and 3 bases lay between the germline ends. CDR1 and CDR2 (germline): MNHNY, SVGAGI (reference sequence).

The V and J genes are TRBV28 and TRBJ2-7, with 8 nucleotides matching TRBD2. The ends lost 7 bases at V and 2 bases at J; junction bases unmatched: 10. Per the germline V gene, CDR1 is MDHEN and CDR2 is SYDVKM. This CDR3 region has 15 residues. CDR3 nucleotides: TGTGCCAGCACCCTCGGGGGGGGGCGGACCTACGAGCAGTACTTC. Encoded protein: CASTLGGGRTYEQYF.

This chain connects TRBV5-1 to TRBJ2-7, with D maybe TRBD2 (6 bases). Per the germline V gene, CDR1 is SGHRS and CDR2 is YFSETQ. V shed 6 bases and J shed 0 bases, with 16 bases lying between them. The CDR3 runs 15 residues. The CDR3, as DNA: TGCGCCAGCACCAGGGATGGGGACTTCTCCTACGAGCAGTACTTC. Encoded protein: CASTRDGDFSYEQYF. Full variable domain (rest looked up from reference TRBV5-1 and TRBJ2-7): KAGVTQTPRYLIKTRGQQVTLSCSPISGHRSVSWYQQTPGQGLQFLFEYFSETQRNKGNFPGRFSGRQFSNSRSEMNVSTLELGDSALYLCASTRDGDFSYEQYFGPGTRLTVT.

This chain connects TRBV5-1 to TRBJ2-7, with D perhaps TRBD2 (5 bases). The CDR3 has 15 amino acids. The V gene's germline CDR1 is SGHRS and CDR2 YFSETQ. V lost 8 bases, J lost 5 bases, and 23 bases lay in between. Written as DNA, the CDR3 is TGCGCCAGTAGAGTCCGTTCGGACTCAATCGACGAGCAGTACTTC. Translated: CASRVRSDSIDEQYF.

This clone was counted once. This rearrangement joins TRBV6-5 to TRBJ2-5, with 12 bases fitting TRBD2. This CDR3 contains 15 residues. CDR1 is MNHEY, CDR2 SVGAGI, per germline. The V gene end was trimmed by 6 bases and the J gene end by 9 bases; junction bases not matched to a gene: 11. In DNA, the CDR3 is TGTGCCAGCAGGGCAACTCTAGCGGGGGGGCCGGCCCAGTACTTC. This translates into CASRATLAGGPAQYF.

The rearrangement uses TRBV2 and TRBJ1-1; 7 bases are a match to TRBD1. The CDR3 consists of 14 residues. With V trimmed by 1 base and J by 5 bases, 4 bases remained unmatched. The V gene's germline CDR1 is SNHLY and CDR2 FYNNEI. Here the CDR3 DNA reads TGTGCCAGCAGTGAAGGAGGGGGCTGGACTGAAGCTTTCTTT. It is translated as CASSEGGGWTEAFF.

This sequence joins TRBV2 and TRBJ1-6; TRBD1 might be the D (5 bases). Germline CDR1 reads SNHLY; CDR2 reads FYNNEI. V lost 4 bases and J lost 8, with 9 bases in between. There are 13 residues in the CDR3. The CDR3 protein is CASSAGIHSPLHF. DNA for the CDR3: TGTGCCAGCAGTGCAGGGATCCATTCACCCCTCCACTTT.